This T cell receptor beta chain originates from a study of T cell repertoires in cytomegalovirus infection. Germline V gene data show CDR1 as SGHVS and CDR2 as FQNEAQ. V lost 3 bases and J lost 6, with 20 bases in between. The CDR3 spans 16 residues. This clonotype appeared a few times. Its specificity is not known. General study results and limits: What dominated the ex vivo response were HLA-C-restricted CMV-specific TCR beta clonotypes.

TCRdb itself ran the reads through MiXCR, one entry per CDR3 protein. The data show 400,000 or so distinct CDR3 sequences, roughly 30% seen once. V and J are TRBV7-8 and TRBJ1-1; D gene uncertain. This receptor was taken from a human donor in good health (CMV status not recorded). Some clones in this sample may be carry-over from other donors' samples. Input material: PBMCs. The CDR3 loop reads CASSLYGVVRLPEAFF. CDR3 bases: TGTGCCAGCAGCTTGTACGGGGTCGTCAGACTACCTGAAGCTTTCTTT. The variable domain in full, completed from reference TRBV7-8 and TRBJ1-1, reads GAGVSQSPRYKVAKRGQDVALRCDPISGHVSLFWYQQALGQGPEFLTYFQNEAQLDKSGLPSDRFFAERPEGSVSTLKIQRTQQEDSAVYLCASSLYGVVRLPEAFFGQGTRLTVV.